The T cell receptor (beta chain) under discussion was sequenced for a study of Graves' ophthalmopathy and Graves' hyperthyroidism. Study findings and constraints: Between ophthalmopathy and stable hyperthyroidism, a 13-signature model drew a separation with approximately 87% sensitivity and around 80% specificity.

If patients had other autoimmune diseases, uncontrolled infections, pregnancy or lactation, they were excluded. A word on this clonotype: Its target is unknown.

Amplifying from RNA transcripts, the study obtained TCR beta CDR3 regions. HTBI-primed RT-PCR formed the first round, and a multiplex PCR formed the second. One entry per CDR3 protein results from TCRdb running MiXCR on the multiplex PCR reads. The sample comprises 900,000 to 1,200,000 distinct CDR3 sequences, about 40% of which are singletons, and 11% rests with the top ten. V gave up 0 bases and J gave up 7 bases, with 13 bases separating them. Germline V lookup: CDR1 MNHEY, CDR2 SVGEGT. This CDR3 contains 14 residues. The sample taken for sequencing was peripheral blood or thyroid tissue (not recorded which). The chain carries TRBV6-2 or TRBV6-3 and TRBJ2-7; D might be TRBD1 or TRBD2, each matching 6 bases. The clonotype originates from an adult man with Graves' hyperthyroidism. CDR3 region: CASSYSMEGEEQYF. The CDR3 region has the DNA TGTGCCAGCAGTTACTCGATGGAGGGGGAAGAGCAGTACTTC.